This record looks at one T cell receptor (beta chain) sequence and its context. What it recognizes is unknown. These data originate in a study of T cell responses to AZD1222 COVID-19 vaccine. Study-wide points: Spike-wide vaccine-associated CD4 TCRs dominated at 160-218 and 743-854. The sample set comprised mostly white British donors with more females, and clonal diversity was possibly underestimated. The study sampled repertoires only after the peak T cell response.

Clones were read by immunoSEQ multiplex PCR, and TCRdb kept only the in-frame ones, dropping some. Of more than 150,000 clones listed, 70% to 90% are singletons. Per the germline V gene, CDR1 is MDHEN and CDR2 is SYDVKM. There are 14 residues in the CDR3. Trimming took 8 bases from V and 6 from J; bases not matched to a gene: 10. Timing groups of about 4 and about 12 weeks for second doses were pooled. Sequences were derived from peripheral blood, sampled 28 days after the second AZD1222 dose. The chain joins TRBV28 to TRBJ2-7; 10 bases line up with TRBD2. This clonotype was obtained from an adult who received the AZD1222 COVID-19 vaccine. The CDR3 is CASGTGTSVREQYF. CDR3 DNA: TGTGCCAGCGGTACCGGGACTAGCGTTCGCGAGCAGTACTTC.